The 11 T cell receptor beta chains below all came from one sample that was sequenced in a study of response to subunit inactivated influenza vaccine. TCRdb re-derived calls from the RT-PCR reads in MiXCR, one entry per CDR3 protein. This repertoire shows about 540,000 distinct CDR3 sequences, roughly 15% found once; its top ten account for 11%. The material was PBMCs from blood, obtained 11 to 12 days after vaccination. The receptors come from a man aged 45-65 years who received an inactivated influenza vaccine.

This clonotype showed up just a few times. This chain connects TRBV7-9 to TRBJ2-7, with 7 bases fitting TRBD1. Germline assignment: CDR1 SEHNR and CDR2 FQNEAQ (reference sequence). The V gene end was trimmed by 4 bases and the J gene end by 5 bases; junction bases not matched to a gene: 5. The CDR3 covers 13 residues. In nucleotides, the CDR3 is TGTGCCAGCAGCTCGTACAGGGGAAACGAGCAGTACTTC. It specifies CASSSYRGNEQYF.

Only a few counts were recorded for this clonotype. V is TRBV20-1 and J is TRBJ2-3, with 7 nucleotides matching TRBD2. Losses at the gene ends were 5 bases for V and 3 bases for J; bases not matched to a gene: 8. In germline, CDR1 is DFQATT, CDR2 SNEGSKA (reference sequence). CDR3 length equals 14 residues. The CDR3 region is CSAPSSGKTDTQYF. As DNA, the CDR3 is TGCAGTGCTCCCTCTAGCGGCAAAACAGATACGCAGTATTTT.

This clonotype was observed a handful of times. The genes are TRBV11-2 and TRBJ2-1, with D tentatively TRBD1 (5 bases). Trimming pared 5 bases from V and 4 bases from J, leaving 12 bases between. This CDR3 has 14 amino acids. The germline gives CDR1 SGHAT, CDR2 FQNNGV. CDR3 in DNA: TGTGCCAGCAGCCTTAGGTCAGGGTACAATGAGCAGTTCTTC. As protein: CASSLRSGYNEQFF.

This clonotype was observed at least ten times. The chain has TRBV28 and TRBJ2-5; 9 bases align to TRBD1. V was pared by 7 bases and J by 5 bases, with 11 bases of the junction left unmatched. Germline values: CDR1 MDHEN, CDR2 SYDVKM. The CDR3 consists of 15 residues. The CDR3 loop is CASTEDRGIFETQYF. CDR3 sequence (DNA): TGTGCCAGCACCGAGGACAGGGGTATTTTCGAGACCCAGTACTTC.

In its sample, this clonotype was seen a few times. The chain joins TRBV19 to TRBJ2-2, with a possible D match to TRBD2 (5 bases). CDR3 length: 12 residues. Germline CDR1 LNHDA, CDR2 SQIVND (reference sequence). Trimming pared 5 bases from V and 9 bases from J, leaving 10 bases between. CDR3 loop: CASSPPGRELFF. The CDR3, as DNA: TGTGCCAGTAGTCCTCCGGGGAGGGAGCTGTTTTTT.

This clonotype turned up a few times. The genes are TRBV7-9 and TRBJ2-4; D gene uncertain. Per germline, CDR1 SEHNR and CDR2 FQNEAQ (reference sequence). Trimming removed 5 bases at V and 0 bases at J, with 8 bases between. The CDR3 extends over 14 amino acids. CDR3 nucleotides: TGTGCCAGCAGCGCCATTCTAGCCAAAAACATTCAGTACTTC. Translated, it gives CASSAILAKNIQYF.

The V gene is TRBV12-3 or TRBV12-4, the J gene TRBJ2-4; perhaps TRBD2 as D (7 bases). The CDR3 has 13 amino acids. V was cut by 7 bases and J by 9 bases, with 16 bases left in between. The CDR3 spells CASTGGGSGIQYF. Written as DNA, the CDR3 is TGTGCCAGCACCGGCGGGGGCTCGGGCATTCAGTACTTC.

This clonotype came up a few times. The gene calls are TRBV5-1 and TRBJ2-5; no reliable D call. Germline V CDR1 and CDR2: SGHRS, YFSETQ. V was shortened by 0 bases and J by 5 bases, with 11 bases between the two germline ends. This CDR3 comprises 14 residues. CDR3 DNA: TGCGCCAGCAGCTTGGAAAGGGCCTGGGAGACCCAGTACTTC. Its translation: CASSLERAWETQYF.

This clonotype has a handful of counts. The rearrangement uses TRBV6-2 or TRBV6-3 and TRBJ2-5; 9 bases fit TRBD2. Trimming cost V 5 bases and J 7 bases; bases outside gene matches: 2. Per the germline V gene, CDR1 is MNHEY and CDR2 is SVGEGT. The CDR3 has 12 amino acids. CDR3 region: CASSRTSVTQYF. The DNA of the CDR3 is TGTGCCAGCAGTCGGACTAGCGTGACCCAGTACTTC.

The V gene is TRBV29-1, the J gene TRBJ2-2, with D hard to call. The V gene lost 4 bases and the J gene lost 4 bases, with 10 bases spanning the gap. The CDR3 spans 13 residues. The germline V gene has CDR1 SQVTM and CDR2 ANQGSEA. As DNA, the CDR3 is TGCAGCGTTGCCTGGACGGTCACCGGGGAGCTGTTTTTT. This encodes CSVAWTVTGELFF.

This chain joins TRBV4-3 and TRBJ2-7, with a tentative D call TRBD1 (6 bases). Germline loops: CDR1 LGHNA, CDR2 YSLEER. V gave up 8 bases and J gave up 0 bases, with 14 bases separating them. This CDR3 comprises 14 residues. The CDR3 bases are TGCGCCAGCGCCGGGGACATCGGCTCCTACGAGCAGTACTTC. Residues: CASAGDIGSYEQYF.